This entry lists 20 T cell receptor beta chains sequenced from one sample in a study of blood T cell repertoires in COVID-19. This table comes from immunoSEQ multiplex PCR, and its TCRdb copy is limited to in-frame clones, with some not included. The sample includes approximately 74,000 clones, roughly 86% of them seen just once. Specimen: peripheral blood. Source of these receptors: a man between 65 and 85 years old with acute or convalescent COVID-19.

The rearrangement uses TRBV6-5 and TRBJ1-1; D is undetermined. The CDR3 consists of 14 residues. The germline V gene encodes CDR1 MNHEY and CDR2 SVGAGI. The V end lost 7 bases, the J end lost 0 bases, and 12 bases lay between the germline ends. The CDR3 loop is CASILIGMNTEAFF. CDR3 DNA sequence: TGTGCCAGCATCCTTATCGGGATGAACACTGAAGCTTTCTTT.

The V call is TRBV7-8, the J call TRBJ2-3; 8 bases align to TRBD2. V gave up 0 bases and J gave up 5 bases; unmatched junction bases: 13. The CDR3 contains 18 residues. The germline CDR1 and CDR2 sequences are SGHVS and FQNEAQ. Written as DNA, the CDR3 is TGTGCCAGCAGCTTAGCCGCGGTGCGACGGGAGGGCGGAGATACGCAGTATTTT. Residues: CASSLAAVRREGGDTQYF. The variable domain in full, with the rest retrieved from reference TRBV7-8 and TRBJ2-3, is GAGVSQSPRYKVAKRGQDVALRCDPISGHVSLFWYQQALGQGPEFLTYFQNEAQLDKSGLPSDRFFAERPEGSVSTLKIQRTQQEDSAVYLCASSLAAVRREGGDTQYFGPGTRLTVL.

To note about this clone: The junction departs from the called germline gene at one end, perhaps through a read error. The chain uses TRBV19 and TRBJ1-6, with D unresolved. The CDR3 is made up of 15 amino acids. Germline V gives CDR1 LNHDA, CDR2 SQIVND (reference sequence). CDR3 bases: TGTGCCAGTAGTATAGAGGGCAGATCTAATTCGCCCCTCCACTTT. Its translation: CASSIEGRSNSPLHF. Combining the CDR3 with reference TRBV19 and TRBJ1-6 gives the whole variable domain DGGITQSPKYLFRKEGQNVTLSCEQNLNHDAMYWYRQDPGQGLRLIYYSQIVNDFQKGDIAEGYSVSREKKESFPLTVTSAQKNPTAFYLCASSIEGRSNSPLHFGNGTRLTVT.

This clone was recorded only once. This sequence joins TRBV5-1 and TRBJ2-1; TRBD2 aligns across 9 bases. The CDR3 is made up of 15 amino acids. J was trimmed by 5 bases and V by 4 bases; bases with no gene match: 7. CDR1 and CDR2 from the germline V gene are SGHRS and YFSETQ. This chain's CDR3 is CASSPIAGVNNEQFF. CDR3 sequence (DNA): TGCGCCAGCAGCCCAATAGCGGGAGTCAACAATGAGCAGTTCTTC.

The V call is TRBV2, the J call TRBJ1-2; D uncertain. Germline-derived CDR1 and CDR2 are SNHLY and FYNNEI. This CDR3 has 12 residues. The V end lost 0 bases, the J end lost 7 bases, and 6 bases lay between the germline ends. Here the CDR3 DNA reads TGTGCCAGCAGTGAAGCGGGAGGTGGCTACACCTTC. It is translated as CASSEAGGGYTF.

The chain recombines TRBV10-3 with TRBJ2-7; 8 positions agree with TRBD2. The CDR3 is 20 amino acids. Unmatched junction bases numbered 24, after V lost 4 bases and J lost 4 bases. CDR1 ENHRY and CDR2 SYGVKD come from the germline V gene. In DNA, the CDR3 is TGTGCCATCAGTGGGGCCCCTCGGGGGCCACCCGGGACTAGAACATACGAGCAGTACTTC. Translating gives CAISGAPRGPPGTRTYEQYF.

The chain uses TRBV24-1 and TRBJ2-2; TRBD1 is a possible D gene (6 bases). The germline CDR1 and CDR2 sequences are KGHDR and SFDVKD. V lost 8 bases and J 4 bases, leaving 13 bases between the germline ends. This CDR3 contains 14 residues. CDR3 region: CATTKTGGTGELFF. The CDR3 DNA reads TGTGCCACCACTAAGACAGGAGGCACCGGGGAGCTGTTTTTT.

V gene TRBV25-1 combines with J gene TRBJ2-3, with 9 bases identical to TRBD1. Trimming removed 5 bases from V and 5 bases from J; junction bases left unmatched: 8. Germline CDR1 MGHDK, CDR2 SYGVNS. The length of the CDR3 is 15 residues. CDR3 protein: CASSPGTGQVDTQYF. In DNA form, the CDR3 reads TGTGCCAGCAGTCCCGGGACAGGGCAAGTAGATACGCAGTATTTT.

J is TRBJ1-1 and V is TRBV28, with D tentatively TRBD1 (5 bases). CDR3 size: 11 residues. V shed 7 bases and J shed 7 bases, with 10 bases lying between them. Looked up from germline, CDR1 is MDHEN and CDR2 is SYDVKM. CDR3 loop: CASTTTVEAFF. CDR3 coding DNA: TGTGCCAGCACCACGACAGTTGAAGCTTTCTTT.

The V gene is TRBV2, the J gene TRBJ2-3, with D possibly being TRBD1 (6 bases). Germline V lookup: CDR1 SNHLY, CDR2 FYNNEI. This CDR3 spans 15 amino acids. Trimming took 3 bases from V and 3 from J, leaving 13 bases between them. CDR3 bases: TGTGCCAGCAGTGAGACAGGCCTTGAGACAGATACGCAGTATTTT. Its translation is CASSETGLETDTQYF. The whole variable domain, remainder taken from reference TRBV2 and TRBJ2-3, is EPEVTQTPSHQVTQMGQEVILRCVPISNHLYFYWYRQILGQKVEFLVSFYNNEISEKSEIFDDQFSVERPDGSNFTLKIRSTKLEDSAMYFCASSETGLETDTQYFGPGTRLTVL.

V gene TRBV7-2 combines with J gene TRBJ2-5; D is possibly TRBD2 (6 bases). V lost 1 base, J lost 4 bases, and 13 bases lay in between. Per germline, CDR1 SGHTA and CDR2 FQGNSA. The CDR3 has 15 amino acids. CDR3 protein: CASSLVSSEGETQYF. The CDR3 DNA reads as TGTGCCAGCAGCTTAGTTTCTAGCGAGGGAGAGACCCAGTACTTC.

V gene TRBV6-5 combines with J gene TRBJ1-4, with TRBD1 matching 7 bases. V lost 6 bases, J lost 8 bases, and 6 bases stayed unmatched. CDR1 and CDR2 from the germline V gene are MNHEY and SVGAGI. This CDR3 is built from 13 residues. CDR3 loop: CASRRQGIEKLFF. CDR3 bases: TGTGCCAGCAGACGACAGGGAATAGAAAAACTGTTTTTT.

V is TRBV9 and J is TRBJ2-1, with D tentatively TRBD2 (6 bases). Germline V gives CDR1 SGDLS, CDR2 YYNGEE. This CDR3 has 16 amino acids. V was shortened by 0 bases and J by 10 bases, with 20 bases between the two germline ends. The CDR3 spells CASSVGFSGGGVEQFF. The CDR3 DNA follows: TGTGCCAGCAGCGTAGGCTTTAGCGGAGGCGGGGTCGAGCAGTTCTTC. The variable domain in full, with the rest retrieved from reference TRBV9 and TRBJ2-1, is DSGVTQTPKHLITATGQRVTLRCSPRSGDLSVYWYQQSLDQGLQFLIQYYNGEERAKGNILERFSAQQFPDLHSELNLSSLELGDSALYFCASSVGFSGGGVEQFFGPGTRLTVL.

The chain combines TRBV5-5 with TRBJ2-5, with D perhaps matching TRBD2 (6 bases). Germline V gives CDR1 SGHKS, CDR2 YYEKEE (reference sequence). V lost 1 base, J lost 4 bases, and 11 bases lay in between. The CDR3 length is 14 residues. CDR3 sequence (DNA): TGTGCCAGCAGCTTGAGTAGCGGAATAGAGACCCAGTACTTC. Amino acids: CASSLSSGIETQYF.

This clone has only one observation. This chain links TRBV7-8 with TRBJ2-7; 7 nucleotides agree with TRBD2. CDR3 size: 17 residues. Losses at the gene ends were 2 bases for V and 3 bases for J; bases not matched to a gene: 13. Germline V lookup: CDR1 SGHVS, CDR2 FQNEAQ. The CDR3 coding sequence is TGTGCCAGCAGCTTAACATCTGGAGGGACTAATTTCTACGAGCAGTACTTC. Residues: CASSLTSGGTNFYEQYF.

The rearrangement uses TRBV2 and TRBJ1-2; a weak D match, TRBD1 (5 bases). The CDR3 length is 11 residues. CDR1 is SNHLY, CDR2 FYNNEI, per germline. V was shortened by 7 bases and J by 7 bases, with 10 bases between the two germline ends. The CDR3 reads CASTQGSGYTF. The CDR3 DNA is TGTGCCAGCACCCAGGGTTCTGGCTACACCTTC.

This clone occurred many times. The chain combines TRBV9 with TRBJ2-2, with 10 bases matching TRBD1. Germline V gene sequence: CDR1 SGDLS, CDR2 YYNGEE. The CDR3 length is 16 residues. V was pared by 4 bases and J by 6 bases, with 9 bases of the junction left unmatched. CDR3 residues: CASSPPGTGVAGELFF. CDR3 sequence (DNA): TGTGCCAGCAGCCCCCCGGGGACAGGGGTGGCCGGGGAGCTGTTTTTT. The full variable domain, completed using reference TRBV9 and TRBJ2-2, is DSGVTQTPKHLITATGQRVTLRCSPRSGDLSVYWYQQSLDQGLQFLIQYYNGEERAKGNILERFSAQQFPDLHSELNLSSLELGDSALYFCASSPPGTGVAGELFFGEGSRLTVL.

The chain recombines TRBV28 with TRBJ2-5; TRBD1 might be the D (5 bases). The germline V gene encodes CDR1 MDHEN and CDR2 SYDVKM. Trimming took 1 base from V and 8 from J, leaving 14 bases between them. The CDR3 totals 14 residues. CDR3 coding DNA: TGTGCCAGCAGTTTATCGAAGGGGTGGGCCACCCAGTACTTC. Translating gives CASSLSKGWATQYF.

The gene calls are TRBV5-1 and TRBJ2-1, with 7 bases lining up with TRBD2. This CDR3 comprises 17 residues. From germline, CDR1 is SGHRS and CDR2 YFSETQ. With V trimmed by 1 base and J by 1 base, 8 bases remained unmatched. This CDR3 reads CASSLFGLRGSYNEQFF. The CDR3 DNA is TGCGCCAGCAGCTTGTTTGGGCTGCGGGGGTCCTACAATGAGCAGTTCTTC.

The V and J genes are TRBV18 and TRBJ2-5; D gene unclear. V gave up 2 bases and J gave up 4 bases, with 5 bases separating them. Germline V gives CDR1 KGHSH, CDR2 LQKENI. CDR3 length: 12 amino acids. CDR3 sequence reads: CASSPGPETQYF. In DNA form, the CDR3 reads TGTGCCAGCTCACCAGGGCCAGAGACCCAGTACTTC.